This section outlines one T cell receptor (beta chain) sequence together with its context. The data belong to a study of OX40 agonist ivuxolimab in advanced cancers. Germline V CDR1 and CDR2: MDHEN, SYDVKM. Trimming cost V 3 bases and J 4 bases; bases outside gene matches: 7. The length of the CDR3 is 15 residues. Method: immunoSEQ multiplex PCR; TCRdb's copy keeps in-frame clones and lacks some. The sample has 22,000 or so clones, about 86% seen once; the top ten hold 25% to 30%. This receptor was obtained from an adult with an advanced solid tumor such as melanoma, head and neck, liver or kidney cancer. V and J are TRBV28 and TRBJ2-7, with 9 bases matching TRBD1. The sequencing used CD4+ or CD8+ T cells sorted from blood, collected in a trial of the OX40 agonist ivuxolimab. CDR3 sequence: CASSFEGQGFYEQYF. As DNA, the CDR3 is TGTGCCAGCAGTTTTGAGGGACAGGGTTTTTACGAGCAGTACTTC.